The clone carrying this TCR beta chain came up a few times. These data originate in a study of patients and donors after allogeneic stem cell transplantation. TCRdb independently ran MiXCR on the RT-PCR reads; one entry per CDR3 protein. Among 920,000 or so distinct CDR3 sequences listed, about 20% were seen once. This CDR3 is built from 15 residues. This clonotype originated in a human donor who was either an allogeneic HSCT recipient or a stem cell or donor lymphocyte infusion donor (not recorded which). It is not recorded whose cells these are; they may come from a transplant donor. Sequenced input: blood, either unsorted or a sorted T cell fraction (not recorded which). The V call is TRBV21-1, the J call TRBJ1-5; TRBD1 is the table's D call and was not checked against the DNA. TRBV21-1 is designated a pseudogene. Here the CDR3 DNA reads TGTGCCAGCAGCAAAATGTCGGGGCAGAAGGGGCCCCAGCATTTT. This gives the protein CASSKMSGQKGPQHF.